This TCR beta chain was identified in a study of a mutant IDH1 vaccine in newly diagnosed glioma. Study information: Sex among treated patients split about 60% male, about 38% female; mean age was around 40 years. Visit V13 took place at week 47, and visit V12 happened at week 35.

The time point: week 47, end of study. It was 300 ug of mutant IDH1 20-mer peptide that made up each vaccine dose, given with topical imiquimod. A note on this clone: Its target is not known.

Data came from immunoSEQ multiplex PCR; TCRdb stores just in-frame clones and leaves some out. The repertoire holds some 50,000 clones, with approximately 65% as singletons. Material: peripheral blood mononuclear cells (PBMCs), obtained from a glioma patient whose treatment included an IDH1 peptide vaccine. This receptor was identified in a middle-aged man with glioma. Some clones in this sample may be carry-over from other donors' samples.

CDR3 in amino acids: CASSTLGGTGELFF. In DNA form, the CDR3 reads TGTGCCAGCAGTACCCTCGGGGGAACCGGGGAGCTGTTTTTT. The chain uses TRBV6-6 and TRBJ2-2, with D maybe TRBD2 (6 bases). Per germline, CDR1 MNHNY and CDR2 SVGAGI (reference sequence). The CDR3 loop spans 14 amino acids. The V end was cut by 5 bases, the J end by 5 bases, with 12 bases between.